This T cell receptor beta chain is drawn from a study of blood T cell repertoires in COVID-19. Study background: In each case, the material was cDNA or gDNA derived from T cells, B-cell-depleted T cells, or PBMCs.

In the authors' methods: Reference gene primer amplification yielded estimated nucleated cell counts. Repertoires were generated with immunoSEQ multiplex PCR, while TCRdb's copy carries only in-frame clones and drops some. For V, J and clone size, that table is used; D and trimming come from the DNA. The data show about 210,000 clones, with 60% to 85% seen just once and more than 7% held by the top ten. Trimming removed 0 bases from V and 4 bases from J; junction bases left unmatched: 3. Germline V gives CDR1 SGHTA, CDR2 FQGTGA. CDR3 length: 16 residues. Sequencing was performed on peripheral blood. The genes are TRBV7-3 and TRBJ2-7, with TRBD2 identical over 13 bases. The TCR was taken from a woman between 65 and 79 years old with acute or convalescent COVID-19. The CDR3, as DNA: TGTGCCAGCAGCTTAACCGGGACTAGCGGGGCTTACGAGCAGTACTTC. This gives the protein CASSLTGTSGAYEQYF.